This T cell receptor beta chain was retrieved from a study of response to subunit inactivated influenza vaccine. Findings and limits, study-wide: The authors put forward the suggestion that each seasonal influenza vaccination may bring in only a limited number of new T cells.

This clonotype was detected a few times. Its antigen is currently unknown. TCRdb re-called the RT-PCR reads with MiXCR, one entry per CDR3 protein. The table has 490,000 or so distinct CDR3 sequences, less than 8% seen once. V shed 5 bases, J shed 4 bases, and the junction held 8 bases outside the gene matches. The CDR3 runs to 14 residues. Germline CDR1 reads DFQATT; CDR2 reads SNEGSKA (reference sequence). The sequencing used PBMCs from blood, collected about 24 months after vaccination. The chain uses TRBV20-1 and TRBJ2-3, with 8 nucleotides matching TRBD1. This TCR was recovered from a man aged 45-69 years who received an inactivated influenza vaccine. The CDR3 here is CSAGGQGAADTQYF. DNA of the CDR3: TGCAGTGCTGGCGGACAGGGAGCTGCAGATACGCAGTATTTT.